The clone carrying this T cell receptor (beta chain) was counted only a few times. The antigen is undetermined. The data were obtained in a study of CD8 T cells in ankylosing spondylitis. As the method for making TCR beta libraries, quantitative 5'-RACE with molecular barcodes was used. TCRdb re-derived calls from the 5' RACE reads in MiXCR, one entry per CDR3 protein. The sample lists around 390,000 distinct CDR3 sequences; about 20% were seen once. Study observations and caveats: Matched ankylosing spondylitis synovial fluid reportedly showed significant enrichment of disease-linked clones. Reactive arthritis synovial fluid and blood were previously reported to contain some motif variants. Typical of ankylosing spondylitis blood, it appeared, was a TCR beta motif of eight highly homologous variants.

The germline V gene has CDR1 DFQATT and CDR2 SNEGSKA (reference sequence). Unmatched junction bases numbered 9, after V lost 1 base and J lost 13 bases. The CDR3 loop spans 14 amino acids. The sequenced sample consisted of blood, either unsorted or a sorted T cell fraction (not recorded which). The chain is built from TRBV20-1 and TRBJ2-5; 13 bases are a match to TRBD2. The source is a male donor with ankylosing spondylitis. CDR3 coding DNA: TGCAGTGCTAGAGCCGGCGGACTAGCGGGAGAACGGTACTTC. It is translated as CSARAGGLAGERYF.